These 2 T cell receptor beta chains came from one sample sequenced in a study of monozygotic twins with inflammatory bowel disease. TCRdb reworked the 5' RACE reads into one entry per CDR3 protein, no DNA. This repertoire comprises about 200,000 distinct CDR3 sequences; its ten largest clones make up roughly 8%. Sequencing was carried out using blood. The receptors come from a human donor with ulcerative colitis or Crohn's disease, or a healthy co-twin of an affected twin (not recorded which).

The chain employs TRBV29-1 and TRBJ2-1. Germline V CDR1 and CDR2: SQVTM, ANQGSEA. CDR3 length: 16 residues. The chain's CDR3 is CSVEDTARLIYNEQFF.

The chain joins TRBV5-1 to TRBJ2-5. There are 14 residues in the CDR3. From germline, CDR1 is SGHRS and CDR2 YFSETQ. The chain's CDR3 is CASSFQAVQETQYF.